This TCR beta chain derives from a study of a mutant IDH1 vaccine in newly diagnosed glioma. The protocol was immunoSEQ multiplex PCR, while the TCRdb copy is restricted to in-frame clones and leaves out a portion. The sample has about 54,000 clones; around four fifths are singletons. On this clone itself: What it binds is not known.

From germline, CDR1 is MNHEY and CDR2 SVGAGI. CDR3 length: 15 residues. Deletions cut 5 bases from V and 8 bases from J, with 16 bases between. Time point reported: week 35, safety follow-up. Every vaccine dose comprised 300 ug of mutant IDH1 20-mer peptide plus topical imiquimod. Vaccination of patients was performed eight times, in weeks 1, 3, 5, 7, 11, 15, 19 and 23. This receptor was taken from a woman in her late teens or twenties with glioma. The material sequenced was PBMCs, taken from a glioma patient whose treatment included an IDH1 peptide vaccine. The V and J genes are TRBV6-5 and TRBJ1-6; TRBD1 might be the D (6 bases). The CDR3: CASSGEGGIDSPLHF. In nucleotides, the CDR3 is TGTGCCAGCAGTGGCGAGGGGGGCATTGATTCACCCCTCCACTTT.